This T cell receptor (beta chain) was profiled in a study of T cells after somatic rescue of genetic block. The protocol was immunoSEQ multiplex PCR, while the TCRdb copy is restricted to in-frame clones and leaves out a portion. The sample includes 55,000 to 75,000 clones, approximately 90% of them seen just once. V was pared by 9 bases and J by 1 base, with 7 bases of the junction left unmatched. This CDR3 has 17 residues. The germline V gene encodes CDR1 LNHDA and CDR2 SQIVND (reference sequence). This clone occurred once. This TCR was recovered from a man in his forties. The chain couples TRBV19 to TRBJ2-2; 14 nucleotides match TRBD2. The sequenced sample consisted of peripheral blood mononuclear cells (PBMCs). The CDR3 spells CARSGLAGGLNTGELFF. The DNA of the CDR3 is TGTGCCAGAAGTGGACTAGCGGGGGGCTTGAACACCGGGGAGCTGTTTTTT.